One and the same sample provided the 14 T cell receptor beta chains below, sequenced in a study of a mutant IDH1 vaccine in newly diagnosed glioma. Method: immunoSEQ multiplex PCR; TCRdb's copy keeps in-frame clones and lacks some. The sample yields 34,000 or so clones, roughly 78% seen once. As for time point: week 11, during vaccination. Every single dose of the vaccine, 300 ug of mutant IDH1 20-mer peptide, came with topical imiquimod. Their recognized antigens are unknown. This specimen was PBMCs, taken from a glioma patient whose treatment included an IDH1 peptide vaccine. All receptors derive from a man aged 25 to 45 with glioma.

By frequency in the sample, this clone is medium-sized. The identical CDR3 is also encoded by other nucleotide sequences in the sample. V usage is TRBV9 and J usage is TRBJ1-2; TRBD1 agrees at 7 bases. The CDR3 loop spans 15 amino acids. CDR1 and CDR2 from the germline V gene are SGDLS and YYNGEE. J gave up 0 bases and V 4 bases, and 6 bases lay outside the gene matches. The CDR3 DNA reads TGTGCCAGCAGCAGACAGGGTACAGCTAACTATGGCTACACCTTC. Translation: CASSRQGTANYGYTF. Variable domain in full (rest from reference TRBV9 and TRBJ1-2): DSGVTQTPKHLITATGQRVTLRCSPRSGDLSVYWYQQSLDQGLQFLIQYYNGEERAKGNILERFSAQQFPDLHSELNLSSLELGDSALYFCASSRQGTANYGYTFGSGTRLTVV.

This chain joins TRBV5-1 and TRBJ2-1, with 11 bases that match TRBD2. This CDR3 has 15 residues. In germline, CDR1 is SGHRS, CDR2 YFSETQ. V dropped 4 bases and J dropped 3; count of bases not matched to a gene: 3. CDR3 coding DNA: TGCGCCAGCAGCGGGACTAGCGGTAACTACAATGAGCAGTTCTTC. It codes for CASSGTSGNYNEQFF.

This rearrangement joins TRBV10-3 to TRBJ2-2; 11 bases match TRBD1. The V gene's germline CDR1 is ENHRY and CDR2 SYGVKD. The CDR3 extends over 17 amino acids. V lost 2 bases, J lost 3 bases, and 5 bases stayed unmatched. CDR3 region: CAISELAGQGDTGELFF. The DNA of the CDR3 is TGTGCCATCAGTGAGCTAGCGGGACAGGGGGACACCGGGGAGCTGTTTTTT.

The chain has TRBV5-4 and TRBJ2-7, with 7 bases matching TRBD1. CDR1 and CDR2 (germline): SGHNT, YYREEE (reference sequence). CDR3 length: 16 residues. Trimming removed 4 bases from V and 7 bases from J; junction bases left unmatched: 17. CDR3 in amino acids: CASSPGWGQPKEEQYF. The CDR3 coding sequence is TGTGCCAGCAGCCCGGGTTGGGGACAGCCTAAGGAGGAGCAGTACTTC.

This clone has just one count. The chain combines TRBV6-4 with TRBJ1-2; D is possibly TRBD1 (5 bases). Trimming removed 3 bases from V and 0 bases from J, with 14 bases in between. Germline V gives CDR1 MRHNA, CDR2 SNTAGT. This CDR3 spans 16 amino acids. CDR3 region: CASSEYGTDANYGYTF. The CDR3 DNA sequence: TGTGCCAGCAGTGAATACGGGACGGATGCTAACTATGGCTACACCTTC.

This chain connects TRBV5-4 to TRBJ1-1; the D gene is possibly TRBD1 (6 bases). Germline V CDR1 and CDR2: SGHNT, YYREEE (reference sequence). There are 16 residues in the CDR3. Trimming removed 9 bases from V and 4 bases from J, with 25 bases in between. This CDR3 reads CATGKDRTTLITEAFF. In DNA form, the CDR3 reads TGTGCCACCGGAAAGGACAGAACTACTTTGATCACTGAAGCTTTCTTT. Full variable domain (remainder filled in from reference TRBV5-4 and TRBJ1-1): ETGVTQSPTHLIKTRGQQVTLRCSSQSGHNTVSWYQQALGQGPQFIFQYYREEENGRGNFPPRFSGLQFPNYSSELNVNALELDDSALYLCATGKDRTTLITEAFFGQGTRLTVV.

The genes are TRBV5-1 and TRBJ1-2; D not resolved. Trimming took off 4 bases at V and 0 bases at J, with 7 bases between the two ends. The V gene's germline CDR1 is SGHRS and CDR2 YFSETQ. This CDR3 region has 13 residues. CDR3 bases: TGCGCCAGCAGCGCCACAGCTAACTATGGCTACACCTTC. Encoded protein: CASSATANYGYTF.

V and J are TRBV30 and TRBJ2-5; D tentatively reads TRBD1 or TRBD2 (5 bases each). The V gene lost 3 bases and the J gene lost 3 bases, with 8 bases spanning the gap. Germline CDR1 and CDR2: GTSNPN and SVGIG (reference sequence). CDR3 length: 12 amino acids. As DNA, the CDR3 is TGTGCCTGGAGCGTGGGGGAAGAGACCCAGTACTTC. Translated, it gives CAWSVGEETQYF.

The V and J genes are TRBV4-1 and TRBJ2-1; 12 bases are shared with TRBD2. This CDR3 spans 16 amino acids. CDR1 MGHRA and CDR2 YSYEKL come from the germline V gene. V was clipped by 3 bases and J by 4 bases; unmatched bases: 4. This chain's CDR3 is CASSQSGTSGYNEQFF. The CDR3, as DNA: TGCGCCAGCAGCCAGTCCGGGACTAGCGGGTACAATGAGCAGTTCTTC.

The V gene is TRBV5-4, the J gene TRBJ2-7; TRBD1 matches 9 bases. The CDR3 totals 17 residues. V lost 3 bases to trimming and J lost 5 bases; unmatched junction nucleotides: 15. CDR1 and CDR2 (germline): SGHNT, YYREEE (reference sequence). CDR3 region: CASSSQGAGQGLDEQYF. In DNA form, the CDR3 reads TGTGCCAGCAGCTCGCAGGGTGCGGGACAGGGCCTTGACGAGCAGTACTTC.

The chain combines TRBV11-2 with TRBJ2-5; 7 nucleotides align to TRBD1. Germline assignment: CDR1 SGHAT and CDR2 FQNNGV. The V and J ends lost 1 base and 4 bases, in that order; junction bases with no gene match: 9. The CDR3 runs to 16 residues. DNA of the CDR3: TGTGCCAGCAGCTTAGGGGAAGCACAGGGGCGAGAGACCCAGTACTTC. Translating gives CASSLGEAQGRETQYF.

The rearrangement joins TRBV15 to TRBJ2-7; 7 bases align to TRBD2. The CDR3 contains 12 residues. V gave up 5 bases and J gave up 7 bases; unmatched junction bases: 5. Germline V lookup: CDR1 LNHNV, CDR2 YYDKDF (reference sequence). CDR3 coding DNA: TGTGCCACCAGCCGGGGAGGGCAAGAGCAGTACTTC. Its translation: CATSRGGQEQYF.

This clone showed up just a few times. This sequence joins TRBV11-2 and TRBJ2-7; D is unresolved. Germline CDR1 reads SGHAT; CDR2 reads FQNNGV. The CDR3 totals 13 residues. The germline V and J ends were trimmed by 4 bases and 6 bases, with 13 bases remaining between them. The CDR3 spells CASSSALLSEQYF. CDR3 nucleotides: TGTGCCAGCAGCTCCGCGCTTCTCTCCGAGCAGTACTTC.

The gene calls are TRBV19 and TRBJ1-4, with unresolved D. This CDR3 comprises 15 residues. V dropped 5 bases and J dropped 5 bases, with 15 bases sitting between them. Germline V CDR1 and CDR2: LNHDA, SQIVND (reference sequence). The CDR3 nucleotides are TGTGCCAGTAGTTTCCGGACGGGCGGAAATGAAAAACTGTTTTTT. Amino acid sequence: CASSFRTGGNEKLFF.